Here is one TCR beta chain with its context. This entry is derived from a study of shared clonotypes between healthy human individuals. The germline V and J ends were trimmed by 7 bases and 1 base, with 18 bases remaining between them. The CDR3 has 16 residues. CDR1 is SNHLY and CDR2 is FYNNEI in the germline V gene. Profiled with immunoSEQ multiplex PCR; TCRdb holds only in-frame clones, not every one. The sample shows about 2.4 million clones, roughly 93% of them seen only once. The chain employs TRBV2 and TRBJ2-3, with no clear D. This TCR derives from a man younger than 35 in good health. Some clones in this sample may be carry-over from other donors' samples. Sample: naive CD4+ T cells from PBMCs. Subset noted: CD45RA+ positively selected. CDR3 amino acids: CASIPLRGSRTDTQYF. The DNA for the CDR3 is TGTGCCAGCATCCCCCTCCGCGGTAGCCGCACAGATACGCAGTATTTT.